This T cell receptor (beta chain) was found in a study of shared clonotypes between healthy human individuals. General study results and limits: The study sampled only blood, and tissue repertoires likely differ. Around 5% was the fraction of naive CD4 clonotypes found shared across a few donors.

Trimming removed 7 bases from V and 0 bases from J, with 15 bases in between. Germline V gene sequence: CDR1 LNHDA, CDR2 SQIVND (reference sequence). The CDR3 covers 16 residues. With respect to this clone: No antigen is known for it.

Clones were sequenced by immunoSEQ multiplex PCR, and TCRdb holds only the in-frame ones, with some missing. The data show almost 750,000 clones, 55% to 75% seen once. This chain links TRBV19 with TRBJ1-4; possible D gene TRBD1, 5 bases. The sequence was obtained from a woman aged 25 to 45 in good health. The sequenced material came from memory CD4+ T cells sorted from blood. Subset defined: CD45RA-negative fraction. The CDR3 DNA is TGTGCCAGTACTCAAGGGGTGCGTGCAACTAATGAAAAACTGTTTTTT. The encoded protein is CASTQGVRATNEKLFF.